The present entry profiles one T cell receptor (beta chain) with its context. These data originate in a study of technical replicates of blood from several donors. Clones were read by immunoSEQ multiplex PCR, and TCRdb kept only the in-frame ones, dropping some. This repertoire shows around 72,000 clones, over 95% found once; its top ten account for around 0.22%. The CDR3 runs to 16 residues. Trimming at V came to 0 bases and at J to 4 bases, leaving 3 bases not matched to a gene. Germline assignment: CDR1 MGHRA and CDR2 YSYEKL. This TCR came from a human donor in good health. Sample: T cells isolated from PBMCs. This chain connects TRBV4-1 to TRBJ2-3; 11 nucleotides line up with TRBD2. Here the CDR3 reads CASSQDKLAGADTQYF. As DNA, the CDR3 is TGCGCCAGCAGCCAAGATAAACTAGCGGGGGCAGATACGCAGTATTTT.